The present T cell receptor beta chain was sequenced within a study of cytomegalovirus exposure and HLA in healthy donors. This CDR3 is built from 19 residues. The ends were cut back, 3 bases at V and 0 bases at J, with 22 bases in the middle. Germline lookup yields CDR1 SGHRS and CDR2 YFSETQ. General study findings and limits: Overall, some 160 TCR beta chains were annotated as cytomegalovirus-associated.

The table lists this clone with a few counts. Its target is not known. In the PCR, 60 Vbeta and 13 Jbeta primers were used. Sequencing was performed with immunoSEQ multiplex PCR; in TCRdb, only in-frame clones are kept and a portion is missing. Among roughly 180,000 clones listed, 80% were seen once. The source of this sequence is a man aged 30-40 years in good health and CMV-seronegative. Sequenced: PBMCs. This sequence joins TRBV5-1 and TRBJ2-1; D uncertain. In DNA form, the CDR3 reads TGCGCCAGCAGCTCCCCCCCGGGTTTCGACGGAAGCTCCTACAATGAGCAGTTCTTC. Translated, it gives CASSSPPGFDGSSYNEQFF.